This TCR beta chain is from a study of beta chain features in type 1 diabetes. Investigators reverse transcribed all isolated RNA, so they sequenced expressed TCRB transcripts. Libraries were prepared by immunoSEQ multiplex PCR; TCRdb keeps only in-frame clonotypes and omits some of them. The repertoire consists of roughly 140,000 clones, with 10% occurring once and the leading ten covering more than 0.4%. The germline CDR1 and CDR2 sequences are SGHTA and FQGTGA. V was pared by 3 bases and J by 1 base, with 9 bases between. This CDR3 comprises 14 residues. Points from the study as a whole: Fewer insertions but more deletions were seen at VDJ junctions in type 1 diabetes patients. Cells expressing TCR highly could be over-represented by cDNA sequencing. Type 1 diabetes patients had moderately but significantly shorter TCRB CDR3s in all four CD4+ subsets. Naive, central memory and regulatory TCRB repertoires appeared more similar among patients than healthy donors.

About this clone itself: The antigen is unknown.

Sequenced: central memory CD4+ T cells from blood. The source of this sequence is a man aged 25 to 40 with type 1 diabetes. The chain has TRBV7-3 and TRBJ2-5, with D perhaps matching TRBD2 (6 bases). CDR3 in DNA: TGTGCCAGCAGCTTTGGGGGGACCCAAGAGACCCAGTACTTC. Its protein is CASSFGGTQETQYF.